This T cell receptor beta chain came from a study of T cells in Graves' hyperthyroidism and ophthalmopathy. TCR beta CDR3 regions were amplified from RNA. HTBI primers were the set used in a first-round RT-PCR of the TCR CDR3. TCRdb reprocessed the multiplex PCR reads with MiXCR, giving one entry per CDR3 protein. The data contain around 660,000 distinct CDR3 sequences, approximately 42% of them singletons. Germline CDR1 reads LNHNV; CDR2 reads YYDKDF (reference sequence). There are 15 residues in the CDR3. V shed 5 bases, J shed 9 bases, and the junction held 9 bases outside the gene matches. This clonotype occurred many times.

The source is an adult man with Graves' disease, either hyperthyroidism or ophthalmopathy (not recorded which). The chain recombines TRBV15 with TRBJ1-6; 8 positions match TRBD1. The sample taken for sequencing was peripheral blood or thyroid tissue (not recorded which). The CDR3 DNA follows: TGTGCCACCAGCGGGGACCGGGACAGGACTTCACCCCTCCACTTT. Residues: CATSGDRDRTSPLHF.